Presented here are 2 T cell receptor beta chains from one specimen sequenced in a study of shared clonotypes between healthy human individuals. TCRdb's table, derived via immunoSEQ multiplex PCR, lists solely in-frame clones and lacks some. Among about 2 million clones listed, less than 95% were seen once. Naive CD8 cells lacked CD45RO and underwent positive selection for CCR7, leaving out terminally differentiated effector memory CD45RA+ cells. Sequenced material: naive CD8+ T cells sorted from blood. These receptors were obtained from a man younger than 35 in good health.

J is TRBJ2-7 and V is TRBV10-3, with a weak D call TRBD1 (6 bases). The CDR3 is 13 residues long. With 3 bases removed from V and 5 bases from J, the gap between germline ends came to 11 bases. CDR1 is ENHRY and CDR2 is SYGVKD in the germline V gene. CDR3 protein: CAISETTGNEQYF. The CDR3 nucleotides are TGTGCCATCAGTGAAACTACAGGGAACGAGCAGTACTTC.

The genes are TRBV9 and TRBJ2-1; 7 nucleotides align to TRBD2. Germline CDR1 SGDLS, CDR2 YYNGEE. V shed 0 bases and J 6 bases; nucleotides not matched to a gene: 9. CDR3 length equals 16 residues. The CDR3 DNA is TGTGCCAGCAGCGTAGCCGGACTAGTTCGGGCCAATGAGCAGTTCTTC. Its protein product is CASSVAGLVRANEQFF.